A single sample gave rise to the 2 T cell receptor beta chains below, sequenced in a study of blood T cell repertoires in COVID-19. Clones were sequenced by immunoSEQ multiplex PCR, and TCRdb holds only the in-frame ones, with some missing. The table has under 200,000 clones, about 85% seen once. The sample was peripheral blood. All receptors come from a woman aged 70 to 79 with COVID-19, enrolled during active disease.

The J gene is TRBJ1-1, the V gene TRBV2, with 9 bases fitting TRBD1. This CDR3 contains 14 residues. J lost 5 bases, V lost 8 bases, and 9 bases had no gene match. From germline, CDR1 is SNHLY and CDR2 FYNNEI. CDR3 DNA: TGTGCCAGCTGCCGGGACAGGGCTCAGACTGAAGCTTTCTTT. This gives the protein CASCRDRAQTEAFF. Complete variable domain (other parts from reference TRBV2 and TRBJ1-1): EPEVTQTPSHQVTQMGQEVILRCVPISNHLYFYWYRQILGQKVEFLVSFYNNEISEKSEIFDDQFSVERPDGSNFTLKIRSTKLEDSAMYFCASCRDRAQTEAFFGQGTRLTVV.

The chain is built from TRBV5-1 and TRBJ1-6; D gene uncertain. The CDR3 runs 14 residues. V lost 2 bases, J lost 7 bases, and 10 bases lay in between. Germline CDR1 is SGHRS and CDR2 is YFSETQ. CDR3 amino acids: CASSLGGLNSPLHF. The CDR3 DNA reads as TGCGCCAGCAGCTTAGGTGGGCTGAATTCACCCCTCCACTTT.